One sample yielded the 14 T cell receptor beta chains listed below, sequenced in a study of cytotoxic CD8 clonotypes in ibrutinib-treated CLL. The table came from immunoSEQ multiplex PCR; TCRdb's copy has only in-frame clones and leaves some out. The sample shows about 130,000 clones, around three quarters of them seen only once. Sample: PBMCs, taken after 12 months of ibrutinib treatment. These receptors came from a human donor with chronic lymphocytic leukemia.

The CDR3 nucleotides read TGCGCCAGCAGCCAAGTCAGCCGCGCGGCTAATGAAAAACTGTTTTTT. Protein: CASSQVSRAANEKLFF. V is TRBV4-3 and J is TRBJ1-4, with unresolved D. Trimming stripped 1 base from V and 3 bases from J, with 12 bases between. The CDR3 covers 16 residues. CDR1 is LGHNA, CDR2 YSLEER, per germline.

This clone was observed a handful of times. The CDR3, as DNA: TGTGCCAGTAGTATGTTTCTAGCCTACGAGCAGTACTTC. It is translated as CASSMFLAYEQYF. The chain recombines TRBV19 with TRBJ2-7, with D unresolved. Germline V CDR1 and CDR2: LNHDA, SQIVND (reference sequence). Trimming took 3 bases from V and 2 from J, leaving 8 bases between them. The CDR3 totals 13 residues.

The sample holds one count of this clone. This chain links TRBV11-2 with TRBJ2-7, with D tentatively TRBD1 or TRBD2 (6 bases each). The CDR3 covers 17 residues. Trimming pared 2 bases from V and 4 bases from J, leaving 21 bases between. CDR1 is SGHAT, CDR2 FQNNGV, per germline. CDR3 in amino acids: CASSLRPRGGGTYEQYF. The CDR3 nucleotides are TGTGCCAGCAGCTTAAGGCCCCGTGGAGGGGGGACTTACGAGCAGTACTTC.

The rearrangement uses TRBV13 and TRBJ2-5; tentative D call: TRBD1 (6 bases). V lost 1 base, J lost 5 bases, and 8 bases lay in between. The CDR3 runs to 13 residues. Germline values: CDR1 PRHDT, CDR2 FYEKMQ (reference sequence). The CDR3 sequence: CASSLEGGETQYF. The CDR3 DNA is TGTGCCAGCAGCTTAGAAGGGGGTGAGACCCAGTACTTC.

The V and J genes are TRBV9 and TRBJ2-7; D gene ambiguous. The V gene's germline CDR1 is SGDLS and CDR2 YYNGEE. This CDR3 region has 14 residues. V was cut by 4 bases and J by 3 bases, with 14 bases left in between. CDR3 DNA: TGTGCCAGCAGCCCCCCTACCCAGGACTACGAGCAGTACTTC. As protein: CASSPPTQDYEQYF.

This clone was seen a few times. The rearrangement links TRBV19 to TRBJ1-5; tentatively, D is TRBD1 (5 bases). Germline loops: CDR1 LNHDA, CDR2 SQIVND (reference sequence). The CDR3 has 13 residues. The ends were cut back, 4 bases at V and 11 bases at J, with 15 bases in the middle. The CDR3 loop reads CASSTPGGGAQHF. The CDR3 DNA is TGTGCCAGTAGTACACCCGGCGGGGGGGCCCAGCATTTT.

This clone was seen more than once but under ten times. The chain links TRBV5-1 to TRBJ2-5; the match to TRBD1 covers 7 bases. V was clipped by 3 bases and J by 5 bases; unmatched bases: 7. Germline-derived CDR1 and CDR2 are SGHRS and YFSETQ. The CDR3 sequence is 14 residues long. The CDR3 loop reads CASSSDTGDETQYF. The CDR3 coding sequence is TGCGCCAGCAGCTCAGATACAGGGGATGAGACCCAGTACTTC.

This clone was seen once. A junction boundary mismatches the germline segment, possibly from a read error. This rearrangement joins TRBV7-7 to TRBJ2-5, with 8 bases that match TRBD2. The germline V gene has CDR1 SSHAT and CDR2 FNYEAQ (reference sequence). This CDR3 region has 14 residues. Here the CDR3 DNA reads TGTGCTAGCAGCTTAGCGGGAAAACAAGAGACCCAGTACTTC. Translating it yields CASSLAGKQETQYF.

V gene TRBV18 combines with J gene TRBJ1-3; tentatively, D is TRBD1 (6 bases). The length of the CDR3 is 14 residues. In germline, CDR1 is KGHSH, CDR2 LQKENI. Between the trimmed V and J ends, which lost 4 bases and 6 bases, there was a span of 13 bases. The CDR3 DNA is TGTGCCAGCTCACGAGGACAGAATCTAAACACCATATATTTT. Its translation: CASSRGQNLNTIYF.

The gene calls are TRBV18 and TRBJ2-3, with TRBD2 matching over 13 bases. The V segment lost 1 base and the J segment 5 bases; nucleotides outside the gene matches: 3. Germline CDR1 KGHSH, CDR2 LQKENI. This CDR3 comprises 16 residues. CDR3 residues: CASSPRTSGSGDTQYF. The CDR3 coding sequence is TGTGCCAGCTCACCACGGACTAGCGGGAGCGGAGATACGCAGTATTTT.

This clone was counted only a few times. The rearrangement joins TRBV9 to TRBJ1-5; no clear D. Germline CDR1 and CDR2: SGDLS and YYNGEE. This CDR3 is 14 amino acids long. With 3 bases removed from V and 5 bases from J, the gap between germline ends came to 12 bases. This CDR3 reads CASSANRADQPQHF. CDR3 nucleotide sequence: TGTGCCAGCAGCGCTAACCGGGCCGATCAGCCCCAGCATTTT.

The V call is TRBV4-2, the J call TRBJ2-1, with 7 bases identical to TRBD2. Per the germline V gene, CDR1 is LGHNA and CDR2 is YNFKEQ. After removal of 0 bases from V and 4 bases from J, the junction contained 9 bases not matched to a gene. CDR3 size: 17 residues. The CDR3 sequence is CASSQDLRAGDYNEQFF. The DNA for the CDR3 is TGTGCCAGCAGCCAAGATCTCCGGGCGGGGGATTACAATGAGCAGTTCTTC.

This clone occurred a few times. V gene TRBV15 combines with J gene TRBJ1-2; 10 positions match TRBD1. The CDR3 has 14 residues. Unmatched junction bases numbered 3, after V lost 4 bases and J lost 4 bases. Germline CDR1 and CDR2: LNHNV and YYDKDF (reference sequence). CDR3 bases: TGTGCCACCAGCACGGGACAGGGGAGCTATGGCTACACCTTC. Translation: CATSTGQGSYGYTF. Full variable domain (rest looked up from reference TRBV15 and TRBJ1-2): DAMVIQNPRYQVTQFGKPVTLSCSQTLNHNVMYWYQQKSSQAPKLLFHYYDKDFNNEADTPDNFQSRRPNTSFCFLDIRSPGLGDTAMYLCATSTGQGSYGYTFGSGTRLTVV.

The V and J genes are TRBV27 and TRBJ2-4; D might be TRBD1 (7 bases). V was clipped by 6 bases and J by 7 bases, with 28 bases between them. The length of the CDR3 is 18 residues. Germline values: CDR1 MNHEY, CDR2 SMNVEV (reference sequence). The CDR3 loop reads CASRKNKAGGLNSNIQYF. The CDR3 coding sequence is TGTGCCAGCAGGAAAAATAAAGCAGGGGGGCTCAATTCCAACATTCAGTACTTC.